Presented here are 14 T cell receptor beta chains from one specimen sequenced in a study of blood T cell repertoires in COVID-19. Profiling relied on immunoSEQ multiplex PCR, and the TCRdb table lists in-frame clones only, not all of them. The repertoire holds about 190,000 clones, 90% seen once, with 0.62% in the top ten. The sample taken for sequencing was peripheral blood. The receptor set was obtained from a man over 45 with acute or convalescent COVID-19.

The chain combines TRBV7-9 with TRBJ1-2, with D hard to call. CDR3 size: 14 residues. Between the trimmed V and J ends, which lost 5 bases and 2 bases, there was a span of 12 bases. Germline lookup yields CDR1 SEHNR and CDR2 FQNEAQ (reference sequence). The CDR3 spells CASSDRGMNYGYTF. Written as DNA, the CDR3 is TGTGCCAGCAGCGATCGCGGGATGAACTATGGCTACACCTTC.

The V call is TRBV30, the J call TRBJ1-6; D is unclear. V lost 1 base and J 0 bases, leaving 13 bases between the germline ends. Germline CDR1 and CDR2: GTSNPN and SVGIG (reference sequence). The CDR3 totals 17 residues. CDR3 protein: CAWSALAESSYNSPLHF. For the CDR3, the DNA is TGTGCCTGGAGTGCCCTCGCGGAGAGCTCCTATAATTCACCCCTCCACTTT.

The chain couples TRBV29-1 to TRBJ1-2, with 7 bases matching TRBD1. This CDR3 is 14 amino acids long. V shed 4 bases and J 0 bases; nucleotides not matched to a gene: 5. CDR1 and CDR2 (germline): SQVTM, ANQGSEA. This chain's CDR3 is CSVGGQPTNYGYTF. The DNA for the CDR3 is TGCAGCGTTGGGGGACAGCCAACTAACTATGGCTACACCTTC.

The gene calls are TRBV6-2 or TRBV6-3 and TRBJ2-3; TRBD2 matches at 9 bases. J lost 5 bases, V lost 2 bases, and 8 bases had no gene match. Germline values: CDR1 MNHEY, CDR2 SVGEGT. The CDR3 length is 16 residues. The CDR3: CASSYPPAGGKDTQYF. The CDR3 DNA follows: TGTGCCAGCAGTTACCCCCCAGCGGGGGGAAAAGATACGCAGTATTTT.

Notes on this clone: One junction end disagrees with the germline gene, perhaps due to a read error. The genes are TRBV7-2 and TRBJ2-1; 9 bases are shared with TRBD1. The length of the CDR3 is 15 residues. CDR1 is SGHTA and CDR2 is FQGNSA in the germline V gene. The CDR3 region has the DNA TGTGCCAGCAGCTTGCTGGGACAGGGCTACGATGAGCAGTTCTTC. Residues: CASSLLGQGYDEQFF.

The chain couples TRBV6-2 or TRBV6-3 to TRBJ1-5; the match to TRBD1 covers 10 bases. Germline loops: CDR1 MNHEY, CDR2 SVGEGT. The J segment lost 3 bases and the V segment lost 4 bases, leaving 6 bases of the junction unmatched. The CDR3 has 16 amino acids. The CDR3 loop is CASSFRQGAYNQPQHF. The CDR3, as DNA: TGTGCCAGCAGTTTCCGACAGGGGGCTTACAATCAGCCCCAGCATTTT.

The chain is built from TRBV6-1 and TRBJ1-1, with unresolved D. Trimming left V 3 bases short and J 1 base short, with 12 bases between. The CDR3 runs 15 residues. Germline V lookup: CDR1 MNHNS, CDR2 SASEGT. The CDR3 DNA is TGTGCCAGCAGTGATAGGAGACCCAAGAACACTGAAGCTTTCTTT. Its translation is CASSDRRPKNTEAFF.

In nucleotides, the CDR3 is TGCGCCAGCAGCTTGGGGTTCCCTAGCGGGAGGAGCAATTGGGACTACGAGCAGTACTTC. This translates into CASSLGFPSGRSNWDYEQYF. The chain recombines TRBV5-1 with TRBJ2-7; the match to TRBD2 covers 11 bases. Per germline, CDR1 SGHRS and CDR2 YFSETQ. This CDR3 region has 20 residues. Trimming cost V 0 bases and J 3 bases; bases outside gene matches: 17.

This chain uses TRBV27 with TRBJ2-7, with 10 bases that match TRBD1. Losses at the gene ends were 9 bases for V and 2 bases for J; bases not matched to a gene: 4. CDR3 size: 13 residues. Germline values: CDR1 MNHEY, CDR2 SMNVEV (reference sequence). Here the CDR3 DNA reads TGTGCCAGTACCGGGACAGGGGCCTACGAGCAGTACTTC. Amino acids: CASTGTGAYEQYF.

V gene TRBV28 combines with J gene TRBJ2-1; D is uncertain. The CDR3 is 14 residues long. Between the trimmed V and J ends, which lost 6 bases and 8 bases, there was a span of 17 bases. Per germline, CDR1 MDHEN and CDR2 SYDVKM. The CDR3 bases are TGTGCCAGCAGCTCCCTCGGGTCCACTTATGAGCAGTTCTTC. Its protein product is CASSSLGSTYEQFF.

This clone appeared a few times. The chain carries TRBV6-2 or TRBV6-3 and TRBJ2-7; TRBD1 matches at 7 bases. This CDR3 contains 15 residues. CDR1 is MNHEY, CDR2 SVGEGT, per germline. V lost 2 bases, J lost 2 bases, and 6 bases stayed unmatched. The CDR3: CASSYQGEFPYEQYV. The CDR3 coding sequence is TGTGCCAGCAGTTACCAGGGGGAATTCCCCTACGAGCAGTACGTC.

This clone was detected once. The chain combines TRBV5-1 with TRBJ1-3; D is undetermined. This CDR3 is built from 17 residues. The V end was cut by 5 bases, the J end by 0 bases, with 18 bases between. Germline lookup yields CDR1 SGHRS and CDR2 YFSETQ. CDR3 nucleotide sequence: TGCGCCAGCAGGTTTCAGGCGGGTGGTACCTCTGGAAACACCATATATTTT. Its translation is CASRFQAGGTSGNTIYF.

This clone was recorded once. J is TRBJ1-4 and V is TRBV7-6; D might be TRBD1 (5 bases). Germline loops: CDR1 SGHVS, CDR2 FNYEAQ. V was shortened by 1 base and J by 7 bases, with 10 bases between the two germline ends. CDR3 length: 14 residues. The chain's CDR3 is CASSLGQFTEKLFF. CDR3 DNA sequence: TGTGCCAGCAGCTTAGGACAGTTCACTGAAAAACTGTTTTTT.

The chain employs TRBV11-3 and TRBJ2-3; D is possibly TRBD2 (5 bases). Germline-derived CDR1 and CDR2 are SGHNT and YENEEA. Trimming took off 3 bases at V and 5 bases at J, with 9 bases between the two ends. The CDR3 loop spans 13 amino acids. The CDR3 protein is CASSFTSVDTQYF. CDR3 sequence (DNA): TGTGCCAGCAGCTTCACTAGTGTAGATACGCAGTATTTT.